One and the same sample provided the 4 T cell receptor beta chains below, sequenced in a study. TCRdb recomputed calls from the 5' RACE reads with MiXCR, one row per CDR3 protein. This repertoire shows roughly 46,000 distinct CDR3 sequences, around 26% found once; its top ten account for roughly 2%. The sample comprised naive CD4+ T cells sorted from blood. Subset given: naive CD4+ T cells, CD4+CD45RA+CD25-. The receptors were sampled from a female donor with breast cancer.

In its sample, this clonotype was seen a few times. The V call is TRBV7-2, the J call TRBJ2-5; perhaps TRBD1 as D (7 bases). Germline lookup yields CDR1 SGHTA and CDR2 FQGNSA. V was pared by 4 bases and J by 4 bases, with 10 bases between. The CDR3 is made up of 13 amino acids. CDR3 region: CASSSQGGETQYF. The CDR3 nucleotides are TGTGCCAGCAGCTCCCAGGGGGGAGAGACCCAGTACTTC.

This clonotype was counted only a few times. The rearrangement uses TRBV12-3 or TRBV12-4 and TRBJ1-2; D remains unclear. The CDR3 covers 13 residues. Trimming removed 1 base at V and 3 bases at J, with 6 bases between. CDR3 sequence reads: CASSLVRDYGYTF. The CDR3 bases are TGTGCCAGCAGTTTAGTCCGGGACTATGGCTACACCTTC.

In the case of this clonotype: This is likely a read error, given that the CDR3 carries no conserved phenylalanine or tryptophan at its end. CDR3 in DNA: TGTGCCAGCAGCCGATCCTATGGCTACACCCTC. It translates to CASSRSYGYTL. The rearrangement joins TRBV12-3 or TRBV12-4 to TRBJ1-2; D ambiguous. The CDR3 length is 11 residues. The V gene lost 6 bases and the J gene lost 4 bases, with 6 bases spanning the gap.

For the CDR3, the DNA is TGTGCCAGCAGCCAAGAGGCGGGAAGTAGCACAGATACGCAGTATTTT. Protein sequence: CASSQEAGSSTDTQYF. The chain uses TRBV4-2 and TRBJ2-3, with a weak D call TRBD2 (6 bases). V was shortened by 0 bases and J by 0 bases, with 10 bases between the two germline ends. CDR1 is LGHNA and CDR2 is YNFKEQ in the germline V gene. This CDR3 is 16 amino acids long.